Each of the 30 T cell receptor beta chains below was sequenced from the same sample in a study of CD8 T cells in ankylosing spondylitis. Each CDR3 protein is one row after TCRdb ran MiXCR on the 5' RACE reads. The sample lists around 140,000 distinct CDR3 sequences; roughly 10% were seen once. Source material: blood, either unsorted or a sorted T cell fraction (not recorded which). These receptors were collected from a female donor with ankylosing spondylitis or in good health (not recorded which).

This clonotype was recorded at least ten times. The CDR3: CASSGQRRGYTF. DNA for the CDR3: TGTGCCAGCAGCGGACAGAGAAGAGGCTACACCTTC. The rearrangement links TRBV3-1 to TRBJ1-2; D perhaps matches TRBD1 (6 bases). CDR3 length equals 12 residues. V lost 5 bases, J lost 8 bases, and 12 bases lay in between. Looked up from germline, CDR1 is LGHDT and CDR2 is YNNKEL (reference sequence).

The sample holds many counts of this clonotype. The chain has TRBV2 and TRBJ2-1; 11 bases match TRBD2. This CDR3 comprises 13 residues. Germline CDR1 is SNHLY and CDR2 is FYNNEI. The junction had 2 bases not matched to a gene; V was cut back by 6 bases and J by 7 bases. The CDR3, as DNA: TGTGCCAGCAGGGCTAGCGGGGGGAATGAGCAGTTCTTC. It specifies CASRASGGNEQFF. Using reference TRBV2 and TRBJ2-1 for the parts outside the CDR3, the full variable domain is EPEVTQTPSHQVTQMGQEVILRCVPISNHLYFYWYRQILGQKVEFLVSFYNNEISEKSEIFDDQFSVERPDGSNFTLKIRSTKLEDSAMYFCASRASGGNEQFFGPGTRLTVL.

At least ten counts were recorded for this clonotype. This sequence joins TRBV13 and TRBJ1-5; D perhaps matches TRBD1 (6 bases). CDR1 and CDR2 from the germline V gene are PRHDT and FYEKMQ (reference sequence). V was cut by 7 bases and J by 8 bases, with 18 bases left in between. CDR3 length: 14 residues. The CDR3 DNA reads TGTGCCAGCACTAACGGGGGGGCCTTGGAGCCCCAGCATTTT. It codes for CASTNGGALEPQHF.

This chain connects TRBV20-1 to TRBJ1-1; weak D call: TRBD1 (6 bases). The ends were cut back, 1 base at V and 5 bases at J, with 20 bases in the middle. CDR1 and CDR2 from the germline V gene are DFQATT and SNEGSKA (reference sequence). The CDR3 covers 16 residues. CDR3 in amino acids: CSARVRGQGWGTEAFF. Here the CDR3 DNA reads TGCAGTGCTAGAGTTCGGGGCCAGGGGTGGGGGACTGAAGCTTTCTTT.

A single count supports this clonotype. This chain connects TRBV4-1 to TRBJ2-4; a weak D match, TRBD2 (6 bases). CDR3 length: 16 amino acids. Deletions cut 2 bases from V and 0 bases from J, with 11 bases between. Germline CDR1 reads MGHRA; CDR2 reads YSYEKL. As DNA, the CDR3 is TGCGCCAGCAGCCAATTGTCGGGACTAGCCAAAAACATTCAGTACTTC. The encoded protein is CASSQLSGLAKNIQYF.

This clonotype was recorded a few times. V is TRBV12-3 or TRBV12-4 and J is TRBJ2-7; 9 nucleotides agree with TRBD1. V dropped 6 bases and J dropped 5; count of bases not matched to a gene: 8. CDR3 length: 14 residues. The CDR3 region has the DNA TGTGCCAGCAGCCTACAGGGGGCCCTCCACGAGCAGTACTTC. This encodes CASSLQGALHEQYF.

This clonotype was counted many times. The DNA for the CDR3 is TGCAGTGCTAGAGATAGCGGACGAGGGCTTGGTAATCAGCCCCAGCATTTT. Its translation is CSARDSGRGLGNQPQHF. The rearrangement joins TRBV20-1 to TRBJ1-5; D remains ambiguous. The V end was cut by 0 bases, the J end by 4 bases, with 19 bases between. Germline V CDR1 and CDR2: DFQATT, SNEGSKA (reference sequence). The CDR3 is 17 amino acids.

This clonotype has a count of ten or more. The genes are TRBV20-1 and TRBJ2-7; D is unclear. CDR1 is DFQATT, CDR2 SNEGSKA, per germline (reference sequence). The CDR3 totals 12 residues. V was cut by 1 base and J by 3 bases, with 7 bases left in between. The DNA for the CDR3 is TGCAGTGCTAGAGGTTTAAGCTACGAGCAGTACTTC. Translated: CSARGLSYEQYF.

This clonotype was detected many times. The chain employs TRBV20-1 and TRBJ1-1; D is unresolved. Germline-derived CDR1 and CDR2 are DFQATT and SNEGSKA (reference sequence). The CDR3 is 13 residues long. The V gene lost 6 bases and the J gene lost 4 bases, with 15 bases spanning the gap. This CDR3 is CSAPRQAATEAFF. The CDR3 DNA follows: TGCAGTGCCCCTCGGCAGGCCGCCACTGAAGCTTTCTTT.

On this clonotype itself: Just one base apart from a much larger clone, this may be a read error. The genes are TRBV10-3 and TRBJ1-2; D is perhaps TRBD1 (5 bases). The V gene's germline CDR1 is ENHRY and CDR2 SYGVKD. The CDR3 length is 14 residues. The CDR3 protein is CAISESARQYGDTF. The DNA for the CDR3 is TGTGCCATCAGTGAGTCTGCAAGACAGTATGGCGACACCTTC.

This clonotype appeared many times. The chain couples TRBV5-1 to TRBJ2-3, with TRBD2 identical over 7 bases. The ends lost 7 bases at V and 5 bases at J; junction bases unmatched: 4. The CDR3 covers 12 residues. Per the germline V gene, CDR1 is SGHRS and CDR2 is YFSETQ. Written as DNA, the CDR3 is TGCGCCAGCGGCGGGAGTGAAGATACGCAGTATTTT. Amino acid sequence: CASGGSEDTQYF.

This clonotype was seen ten or more times. This chain joins TRBV28 and TRBJ1-2; 9 bases are shared with TRBD1. The germline CDR1 and CDR2 sequences are MDHEN and SYDVKM. With 7 bases clipped from V and 2 bases from J, the junction kept 5 bases outside the gene matches. CDR3 length: 14 residues. CDR3 in amino acids: CASTPGQGNYGYTF. CDR3 DNA sequence: TGTGCCAGCACCCCGGGACAGGGAAACTATGGCTACACCTTC.

This clonotype is medium-sized within its sample. The gene calls are TRBV20-1 and TRBJ2-1; perhaps TRBD2 as D (6 bases). Germline lookup yields CDR1 DFQATT and CDR2 SNEGSKA (reference sequence). CDR3 length: 14 amino acids. V was cut by 5 bases and J by 0 bases, with 11 bases left in between. In nucleotides, the CDR3 is TGCAGTGCTCAGGACTACAGCTCCTACAATGAGCAGTTCTTC. Amino acid sequence: CSAQDYSSYNEQFF.

This clonotype has at least ten counts. V usage is TRBV7-9 and J usage is TRBJ1-2; D is unclear. This CDR3 contains 13 residues. In germline, CDR1 is SEHNR, CDR2 FQNEAQ (reference sequence). V gave up 5 bases and J gave up 8 bases, with 15 bases separating them. CDR3 sequence (DNA): TGTGCCAGCAGCCCTATCAGGTCGGGAGGCTACACCTTC. Translated, it gives CASSPIRSGGYTF.

This clonotype was counted many times. The CDR3 protein is CASSLQQLNTEAFF. CDR3 nucleotides: TGCGCCAGCAGCTTGCAGCAACTTAACACTGAAGCTTTCTTT. The chain has TRBV5-1 and TRBJ1-1, with D unresolved. V was cut by 1 base and J by 2 bases, with 9 bases left in between. CDR3 size: 14 residues. CDR1 is SGHRS and CDR2 is YFSETQ in the germline V gene.

At least ten counts were recorded for this clonotype. This chain connects TRBV5-1 to TRBJ1-5; D not resolved. Germline CDR1 reads SGHRS; CDR2 reads YFSETQ. The CDR3 totals 15 residues. Trimming removed 0 bases from V and 3 bases from J, with 10 bases in between. As DNA, the CDR3 is TGCGCCAGCAGCTTGGCCGGCCAGTTCAATCAGCCCCAGCATTTT. Its translation is CASSLAGQFNQPQHF.

DNA of the CDR3: TGCAGCGTTGAAGTAAAGGGTAGGGGACGGCGAAGCTCCTACGAGCAGTACTTC. This translates into CSVEVKGRGRRSSYEQYF. The chain has TRBV29-1 and TRBJ2-7; D possibly matches TRBD1 or TRBD2 (5 bases each). Germline CDR1 SQVTM, CDR2 ANQGSEA. V lost 1 base and J lost 0, with 22 bases in between. The CDR3 length is 18 residues.

This clonotype was found many times. The chain uses TRBV12-3 or TRBV12-4 and TRBJ2-1, with 7 positions matching TRBD1. The CDR3 consists of 13 residues. The V gene end was trimmed by 7 bases and the J gene end by 5 bases; junction bases not matched to a gene: 5. This chain's CDR3 is CASKRTGDNEQFF. In DNA, the CDR3 is TGTGCCAGCAAAAGGACAGGCGACAATGAGCAGTTCTTC.

The sample holds many counts of this clonotype. This rearrangement joins TRBV18 to TRBJ2-1; D is possibly TRBD1 or TRBD2 (5 bases each). The CDR3 is 16 amino acids. The germline CDR1 and CDR2 sequences are KGHSH and LQKENI. V was shortened by 6 bases and J by 6 bases, with 21 bases between the two germline ends. The CDR3 spells CASSSAQGPNRNEQFF. DNA of the CDR3: TGTGCCAGCTCGTCCGCCCAGGGACCCAACCGCAATGAGCAGTTCTTC.

This chain uses TRBV5-1 with TRBJ2-3, with D tentatively TRBD2 (6 bases). Per germline, CDR1 SGHRS and CDR2 YFSETQ. The CDR3 length is 16 residues. V shed 4 bases and J shed 6 bases, with 21 bases lying between them. CDR3 protein: CASSINPGGVKDTQYF. The CDR3 DNA is TGCGCCAGCAGCATCAATCCCGGAGGGGTGAAGGATACGCAGTATTTT.

This clonotype was seen many times. The chain recombines TRBV5-1 with TRBJ2-1; 7 bases align to TRBD1. The germline CDR1 and CDR2 sequences are SGHRS and YFSETQ. The CDR3 runs to 15 residues. V trimming: 1 base; J trimming: 7 bases; junction bases outside the gene matches: 8. In DNA form, the CDR3 reads TGCGCCAGCAGCTTGCAGGGGGATCCCGTTAATGAGCAGTTCTTC. Amino acid sequence: CASSLQGDPVNEQFF.

This clonotype has a count of ten or more. The chain carries TRBV7-9 and TRBJ2-1; 7 bases are a match to TRBD2. Germline values: CDR1 SEHNR, CDR2 FQNEAQ (reference sequence). The length of the CDR3 is 16 residues. V lost 5 bases to trimming and J lost 2 bases; unmatched junction nucleotides: 9. CDR3 in DNA: TGTGCCAGCAGCCCCCAACTAGCGCAGACCTACAATGAGCAGTTCTTC. This sequence encodes CASSPQLAQTYNEQFF. The full variable domain, completed using reference TRBV7-9 and TRBJ2-1, is DTGVSQNPRHKITKRGQNVTFRCDPISEHNRLYWYRQTLGQGPEFLTYFQNEAQLEKSRLLSDRFSAERPKGSFSTLEIQRTEQGDSAMYLCASSPQLAQTYNEQFFGPGTRLTVL.

This clonotype was found many times. J is TRBJ2-5 and V is TRBV30; 8 bases match TRBD1. The CDR3 contains 15 residues. Germline trimming cut 3 bases from V and 1 base from J; bases unmatched to any gene: 7. The V gene's germline CDR1 is GTSNPN and CDR2 SVGIG (reference sequence). Here the CDR3 reads CAWSAGQGGQETQYF. As DNA, the CDR3 is TGTGCCTGGAGCGCCGGACAGGGTGGCCAAGAGACCCAGTACTTC. Drawing the rest from reference TRBV30 and TRBJ2-5, the complete variable domain is SQTIHQWPATLVQPVGSPLSLECTVEGTSNPNLYWYRQAAGRGLQLLFYSVGIGQISSEVPQNLSASRPQDRQFILSSKKLLLSDSGFYLCAWSAGQGGQETQYFGPGTRLLVL.

This clonotype was recorded many times. The chain employs TRBV20-1 and TRBJ1-5; no firm D call. This CDR3 comprises 12 residues. CDR1 and CDR2 (germline): DFQATT, SNEGSKA (reference sequence). V lost 1 base and J 5 bases, leaving 6 bases between the germline ends. This chain's CDR3 is CSARAEDQPQHF. DNA of the CDR3: TGCAGTGCTAGAGCAGAAGATCAGCCCCAGCATTTT.

Many counts were recorded for this clonotype. The chain has TRBV10-3 and TRBJ2-7; possibly TRBD2 for D (7 bases). Trimming cost V 0 bases and J 2 bases, with 14 bases left between them. The germline V gene encodes CDR1 ENHRY and CDR2 SYGVKD. CDR3 size: 16 residues. CDR3 amino acids: CAISESRAGATYEQYF. The CDR3 nucleotides read TGTGCCATCAGTGAGTCTCGTGCGGGGGCCACCTACGAGCAGTACTTC.

This clonotype has at least ten counts. This sequence joins TRBV24-1 and TRBJ2-2; D is unclear. Germline CDR1 is KGHDR and CDR2 is SFDVKD. CDR3 size: 12 residues. The V end was cut by 4 bases, the J end by 1 base, with 0 bases between. The CDR3 is CATSENTGELFF. The CDR3 region has the DNA TGTGCCACCAGTGAGAACACCGGGGAGCTGTTTTTT.

This clonotype was observed at least ten times. The V call is TRBV3-1, the J call TRBJ2-2; no clear D gene. The CDR3 is 14 residues long. The ends were cut back, 0 bases at V and 1 base at J, with 3 bases in the middle. Germline V lookup: CDR1 LGHDT, CDR2 YNNKEL (reference sequence). CDR3 nucleotide sequence: TGTGCCAGCAGCCAAGATCTGAACACCGGGGAGCTGTTTTTT. This gives the protein CASSQDLNTGELFF.

This clonotype has a count of ten or more. The chain links TRBV2 to TRBJ1-5, with TRBD1 identical over 7 bases. Germline CDR1 reads SNHLY; CDR2 reads FYNNEI. V lost 1 base and J lost 6; bases outside the gene matches: 9. This CDR3 is 16 amino acids long. The CDR3 here is CASSEGTRGRGQPQHF. Written as DNA, the CDR3 is TGTGCCAGCAGTGAAGGTACCAGGGGGAGAGGTCAGCCCCAGCATTTT.

This clonotype was counted at least ten times. V is TRBV5-5 and J is TRBJ2-2; 10 bases match TRBD1. V shed 4 bases, J shed 3 bases, and the junction held 3 bases outside the gene matches. The CDR3 has 15 amino acids. Germline V CDR1 and CDR2: SGHKS, YYEKEE (reference sequence). As DNA, the CDR3 is TGTGCCAGCAGCCCGGGACAGGGGCACACCGGGGAGCTGTTTTTT. This encodes CASSPGQGHTGELFF. The full variable domain, in which reference TRBV5-5 and TRBJ2-2 provide the parts outside the CDR3, is DAGVTQSPTHLIKTRGQQVTLRCSPISGHKSVSWYQQVLGQGPQFIFQYYEKEERGRGNFPDRFSARQFPNYSSELNVNALLLGDSALYLCASSPGQGHTGELFFGEGSRLTVL.

The CDR3 loop reads CASSPTSGPYGYTF. The CDR3 DNA is TGTGCCAGCAGCCCTACTTCGGGACCTTATGGCTACACCTTC. The chain is built from TRBV14 and TRBJ1-2, with a possible D match to TRBD1 (5 bases). The CDR3 contains 14 residues. V was pared by 4 bases and J by 5 bases, with 14 bases between. CDR1 and CDR2 (germline): SGHDN, FVKESK.